These 29 T cell receptor beta chains were all obtained from the same sample, sequenced in a study of CD4 and CD8 cells across lung adenocarcinoma regions (dated by TCRdb to 2017 to 2018). Receptors were amplified or captured by PCR. Sequencing took place on a HiSeq X Ten. Clones were called with MiXCR by TCRdb after fastp trimmed the public reads at Q25, and only in-frame beta chains were retained. Rows are combined by CDR3 protein, so each entry shows the most common genes and DNA. In this sample the table shows roughly 25,000 distinct CDR3 sequences, 40% to 65% of which occur a single time. Jointly, the top ten make up about 21% of the sample. The sample taken for sequencing was CD4+ T cells from the center of a lung tumor. This sample's cell subset or site label indicates: tumor center region. The source is a male donor with lung adenocarcinoma. The CD4 and CD8 labels of this study may be unreliable.

Points on this clonotype: It is likely a read error, because the conserved phenylalanine at the end of the CDR3 is missing. Because the CDR3's place on the DNA is in doubt, the DNA is left out and the CDR3 is given as listed by TCRdb. V usage is TRBV6-1 and J usage is TRBJ2-6; the table's TRBD2 call for D was not verified on the DNA. The CDR3 length equals 17 residues, ends included. Germline CDR1 MNHNS, CDR2 SASEGT. The CDR3: CASTIGTSHTYEQYFGA.

This clonotype occurred many times. This sequence joins TRBV10-2 and TRBJ2-1; 13 nucleotides line up with TRBD2. This CDR3 is built from 17 residues. The germline gives CDR1 WSHSY, CDR2 SAAADI. The V gene end was trimmed by 8 bases and the J gene end by 6 bases; junction bases not matched to a gene: 13. As DNA, the CDR3 is TGCGCCAGCCGGGGACTAGCGGGGTCCCTTCGTAGCAATGAGCAGTTCTTC. Translation: CASRGLAGSLRSNEQFF.

The chain links TRBV6-1 to TRBJ2-2; 7 positions match TRBD2. With 5 bases clipped from V and 12 bases from J, the junction kept 15 bases outside the gene matches. Germline lookup yields CDR1 MNHNS and CDR2 SASEGT. There are 15 residues in the CDR3. This chain's CDR3 is CASSLQAGRAGKLFF. The CDR3 nucleotides read TGTGCCAGCAGTCTCCAGGCAGGGAGGGCAGGGAAGCTGTTTTTT.

The V call is TRBV18, the J call TRBJ2-5; 7 bases line up with TRBD1. The DNA end favors TRBJ2-7, so the J call may be wrong. The CDR3 has 16 residues. Germline V gene lookup returns CDR1 KGHSH and CDR2 LQKENI. The CDR3 DNA sequence: TGTGCCAGCTCTCCTCAAGGGGGCACCGGTGGACTCGAGCAGTACTTC. Translated: CASSPQGGTGGLEQYF.

This clonotype was seen repeatedly, ten times or more. The V gene is TRBV24-1, the J gene TRBJ2-1, with 8 bases lining up with TRBD2. The CDR3 extends over 14 amino acids. The junction had 4 bases not matched to a gene; V was cut back by 5 bases and J by 5 bases. CDR1 and CDR2 from the germline V gene are KGHDR and SFDVKD. CDR3 loop: CATSAAGGDNEQFF. The CDR3 DNA reads as TGTGCCACCAGTGCCGCGGGAGGTGACAATGAGCAGTTCTTC.

The V call is TRBV20-1, the J call TRBJ2-3; D is undetermined. The DNA end is more similar to TRBJ2-7, so the J call may be wrong. Germline CDR1 and CDR2: DFQATT and SNEGSKA (reference sequence). The CDR3 covers 14 residues. CDR3 sequence (DNA): TGCAGTGGTGTGGTGGGCGGTGACACAGATACGCAGTACTTC. Amino acids: CSGVVGGDTDTQYF.

This chain links TRBV6-1 with TRBJ2-1; D unclear. Germline V lookup: CDR1 MNHNS, CDR2 SASEGT. This CDR3 is 12 amino acids long. Deletions cut 5 bases from V and 14 bases from J, with 16 bases between. The CDR3 coding sequence is TGTGCCAGCAGTAGACGTAAGGAGAAGGAGTTCTTC. This sequence encodes CASSRRKEKEFF.

The V call is TRBV6-1, the J call TRBJ2-2, with a tentative D call TRBD1 (6 bases). Looked up from germline, CDR1 is MNHNS and CDR2 is SASEGT. V lost 6 bases and J 16 bases, leaving 27 bases between the germline ends. The CDR3 spans 15 residues. The CDR3 DNA sequence: TGTGCCAGCAGCCTCCAGTCCGTAATTACAGGGACGCAGTTTTTT. It encodes CASSLQSVITGTQFF.

Regarding this clonotype: Its ends do not fully match the called genes, so a read error is possible. This chain links TRBV25-1 with TRBJ2-5, with D possibly TRBD2 on 6 matching bases. Germline CDR1 MGHDK, CDR2 SYGVNS. CDR3 length: 16 residues. The CDR3: CASAGFRGRDQDTQYF. Written as DNA, the CDR3 is TGTGCCAGCGCGGGGTTCCGGGGCCGGGACCAAGATACCCAGTACTTC.

As to this clonotype: At one of its ends the junction is not consistent with the germline gene, which may arise from a read error. This rearrangement joins TRBV6-9 to TRBJ2-1; TRBD2 agrees at 7 bases. Germline V gene lookup returns CDR1 MNHGY and CDR2 SVAAGI. This CDR3 spans 14 amino acids. CDR3 protein: CASSYSGKADELFF. CDR3 DNA: TGTGCCAGCAGTTATAGCGGGAAGGCCGATGAGCTGTTCTTT.

The CDR3 here is CASSLKNEQFF. The CDR3 nucleotides are TGTGCCAGCAGTTTGAAGAATGAGCAGTTCTTC. The chain has TRBV27 and TRBJ2-1; D gene unclear. The CDR3 has 11 residues. Germline V gene data show CDR1 as MNHEY and CDR2 as SMNVEV (reference sequence). V was trimmed by 3 bases and J by 7 bases, leaving 4 bases between them.

As to this clonotype: It may be a read error: a sequence one base away is much more abundant. This sequence joins TRBV11-2 and TRBJ2-1; D is ambiguous. The assigned J gene may be wrong: the sequence end matches TRBJ2-7 better. The CDR3 is 15 amino acids. Germline-derived CDR1 and CDR2 are SGHAT and FQNNGV. This CDR3 reads CASSPELGPYNEQYF. CDR3 DNA: TGTGCCAGCAGCCCCGAACTGGGCCCCTACAATGAGCAGTACTTC.

J is TRBJ2-4 and V is TRBV25-1; D tentatively reads TRBD1 or TRBD2 (5 bases each). Germline CDR1 and CDR2: MGHDK and SYGVNS. Trimming took off 11 bases at V and 0 bases at J, with 11 bases between the two ends. CDR3 size: 13 residues. The CDR3 bases are TGTGCCTGGGGGAAGTCAGCCAAAAACATTCAGTACTTC. Translation gives CAWGKSAKNIQYF.

A word on this clonotype: As the CDR3 is not closed by the conserved phenylalanine or tryptophan, this likely results from a read error. Because the CDR3's place on the DNA is in doubt, the DNA is left out and the CDR3 is given as listed by TCRdb. The CDR3 loop is CASSPPKQGYSHEQYFGP. The chain combines TRBV6-1 with TRBJ2-3; the D segment call TRBD1 is taken from the table without a DNA check. From its first to its last residue, the CDR3 has 18 amino acids. Germline assignment: CDR1 MNHNS and CDR2 SASEGT.

The V and J genes are TRBV6-1 and TRBJ1-2; 7 positions match TRBD1. The CDR3 covers 11 residues. J was trimmed by 8 bases and V by 6 bases; bases with no gene match: 3. Germline CDR1 reads MNHNS; CDR2 reads SASEGT. The CDR3, as DNA: TGTGCCAGCAGGTTGACAGGGGGCTACACCTTC. Translating gives CASRLTGGYTF.

This clonotype was detected only a few times. V gene TRBV6-1 combines with J gene TRBJ2-5, with D maybe TRBD2 (7 bases). This CDR3 region has 14 residues. V was shortened by 8 bases and J by 3 bases, with 16 bases between the two germline ends. Germline V CDR1 and CDR2: MNHNS, SASEGT. CDR3 in amino acids: CASGGGGGEETQYF. CDR3 DNA: TGTGCCAGCGGGGGGGGGGGCGGCGAAGAGACCCAGTACTTC.

V is TRBV12-3 or TRBV12-4 and J is TRBJ2-1; 8 positions match TRBD1. The tail of the sequence fits TRBJ2-7 better, so the J call may be wrong. This CDR3 region has 13 residues. CDR3 DNA sequence: TGTGCCAGCAGCGCCCAGGGGGCGGGGGAGCAGTACTTC. Its translation is CASSAQGAGEQYF.

This clonotype was seen at least ten times. The chain combines TRBV3-1 with TRBJ2-5; D gene uncertain. Germline assignment: CDR1 LGHDT and CDR2 YNNKEL (reference sequence). V lost 5 bases to trimming and J lost 2 bases, with 12 bases between them. This CDR3 contains 14 residues. As DNA, the CDR3 is TGTGCCAGCAGCATCGGACGGTTTCAAGAGACCCAGTACTTC. Protein product: CASSIGRFQETQYF.

This clonotype occurred many times. The chain employs TRBV10-3 and TRBJ2-3, with 11 bases aligning to TRBD2. V lost 5 bases, J lost 2 bases, and 6 bases stayed unmatched. This CDR3 is built from 16 residues. The V gene's germline CDR1 is ENHRY and CDR2 SYGVKD. CDR3 bases: TGTGCCATCAGTAAAATTAGCGGGAGGGACACAGATACGCAGTATTTT. Protein sequence: CAISKISGRDTDTQYF.

This clonotype is categorized as medium-sized. V gene TRBV27 combines with J gene TRBJ2-1; a possible D gene is TRBD2 (6 bases). TRBJ2-5 explains the end of the DNA better; the J call may be wrong. The germline V gene encodes CDR1 MNHEY and CDR2 SMNVEV (reference sequence). The CDR3 spans 15 residues. This CDR3 is CASSLSSGPRGTQYF. CDR3 DNA sequence: TGTGCCAGCAGTTTATCTAGCGGACCTAGGGGGACCCAGTACTTC.

Turning to this clonotype: At one boundary the junction diverges from the germline segment, which might be a read error. The chain couples TRBV10-3 to TRBJ2-3; the D call may be TRBD1 or TRBD2 (6 bases each). Germline V CDR1 and CDR2: ENHRY, SYGVKD. The CDR3 loop spans 15 amino acids. The CDR3 here is CGAGIGGQGEDTQYF. CDR3 coding DNA: TGTGGCGCGGGTATCGGGGGCCAGGGCGAAGATACGCAGTACTTT.

The CDR3 loop reads CASDGNTDMQYF. The CDR3 DNA reads TGTGCCAGCGACGGTAACACAGACATGCAGTACTTC. The V call is TRBV6-2 or TRBV6-3, the J call TRBJ2-3; D not resolved. TRBJ2-7 explains the end of the DNA better; the J call may be wrong. The germline V gene encodes CDR1 MNHEY and CDR2 SVGEGT. The CDR3 contains 12 residues.

This clonotype has a handful of counts. This chain joins TRBV7-3 and TRBJ2-1, with D unclear. This CDR3 spans 14 amino acids. V gave up 6 bases and J gave up 3 bases, with 12 bases separating them. Looked up from germline, CDR1 is SGHTA and CDR2 is FQGTGA. This chain's CDR3 is CASRKDGFYNEQFF. The DNA for the CDR3 is TGTGCCAGCAGGAAGGACGGATTCTACAATGAGCAGTTCTTC.

As to this clonotype: The junction departs from germline at one end; a sequencing error may be responsible. The chain links TRBV27 to TRBJ2-3; D might be TRBD2 (5 bases). The CDR3 loop spans 16 amino acids. Germline V gene sequence: CDR1 MNHEY, CDR2 SMNVEV (reference sequence). The CDR3 DNA sequence: TGTGCCAGCGGGGTAAACGGGGTTCCGGTCCCAGATACCCAGTATTTT. It encodes CASGVNGVPVPDTQYF.

This clonotype ranks as medium-sized. This chain connects TRBV27 to TRBJ2-5; a weak D match, TRBD2 (5 bases). The J call may be faulty, since TRBJ2-7 better matches the DNA end. Germline CDR1 reads MNHEY; CDR2 reads SMNVEV (reference sequence). The length of the CDR3 is 13 residues. The CDR3 here is CASSFSGRYEQYF. CDR3 in DNA: TGTGCCAGCAGTTTTTCTGGGAGATACGAGCAGTACTTC.

A remark on this clonotype: The junction and the germline gene differ at one end; a read error may be behind it. The rearrangement uses TRBV10-3 and TRBJ2-4; the D gene could be TRBD1 or TRBD2 (5 bases each). Germline V gene data show CDR1 as ENHRY and CDR2 as SYGVKD. CDR3 length: 14 residues. This chain's CDR3 is CGISGLGATNMQYF. DNA for the CDR3: TGTGGCATCTCGGGGCTGGGAGCCACAAACATGCAGTACTTC.

The rearrangement joins TRBV7-2 to TRBJ2-4; D possibly corresponds to TRBD1 (6 bases). The end of the DNA aligns better with TRBJ2-7, so the J call may be wrong. The CDR3 is 14 residues long. Germline lookup yields CDR1 SGHTA and CDR2 FQGNSA. The CDR3 sequence: CASSLDWQGREQYF. CDR3 coding DNA: TGTGCCAGCAGCTTAGATTGGCAGGGGCGCGAGCAGTACTTC.

The table lists this clonotype with a few counts. This could be a read error, since a much larger clone is one nucleotide away. CDR3 nucleotides: TGTGCCAGCAGTTACTCGCGGGGGGCCGCTGAAGCTTTCTTT. Its translation: CASSYSRGAAEAFF. This chain connects TRBV6-5 to TRBJ1-1, with TRBD1 as a possible D gene (6 bases). V was clipped by 0 bases and J by 6 bases, with 11 bases between them. Germline CDR1 reads MNHEY; CDR2 reads SVGAGI. The CDR3 length is 14 residues.

Details on this clonotype: A read error may produce the germline difference seen at one junction end. The rearrangement joins TRBV20-1 to TRBJ2-1; D is perhaps TRBD2 (6 bases). The V gene's germline CDR1 is DFQATT and CDR2 SNEGSKA (reference sequence). This CDR3 is 15 amino acids long. CDR3 DNA sequence: TGCAGTGCGGGGACTGGGGGGAGCAGCTCAGAGACCCAGTATTTC. This sequence encodes CSAGTGGSSSETQYF.